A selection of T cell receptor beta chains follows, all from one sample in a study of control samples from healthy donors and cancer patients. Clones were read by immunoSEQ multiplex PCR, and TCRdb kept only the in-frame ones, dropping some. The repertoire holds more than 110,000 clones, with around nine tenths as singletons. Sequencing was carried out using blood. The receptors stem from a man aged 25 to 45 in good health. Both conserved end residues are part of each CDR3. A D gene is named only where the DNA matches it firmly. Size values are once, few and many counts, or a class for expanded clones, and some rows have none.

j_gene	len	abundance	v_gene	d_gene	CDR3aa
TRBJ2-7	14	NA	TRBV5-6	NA	CASSLLTAPYEQYF
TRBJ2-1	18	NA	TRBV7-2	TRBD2	CASSLAISLAGVDNEQFF
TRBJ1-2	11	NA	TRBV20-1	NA	CSAMVNYGYTF
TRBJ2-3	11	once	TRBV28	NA	CASTLTDTQYF
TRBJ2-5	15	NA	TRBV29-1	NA	CSVYLRGWRQETQYF
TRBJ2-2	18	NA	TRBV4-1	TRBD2	CASSHRIASGISSGELFF
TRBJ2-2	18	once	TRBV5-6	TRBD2	CASSLQGLAGGRAGELFF
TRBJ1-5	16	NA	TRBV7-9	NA	CASSLVGGREFQPQHF
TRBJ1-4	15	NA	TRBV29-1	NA	CSAKSKGGNNEKLFF
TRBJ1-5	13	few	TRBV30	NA	CAWSSDSHQPQHF
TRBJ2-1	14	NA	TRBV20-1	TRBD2	CSASVLAGRIEQFF
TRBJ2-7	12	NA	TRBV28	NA	CASSQNSYEQYF
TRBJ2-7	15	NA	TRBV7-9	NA	CASSPFRDLHTEQYF
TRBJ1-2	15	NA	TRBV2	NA	CASSGLGLETDGYTF
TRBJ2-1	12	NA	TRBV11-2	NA	CASGSIGNEQFF
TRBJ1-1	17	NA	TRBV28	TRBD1	CASSFPRTGRPNTEAFF
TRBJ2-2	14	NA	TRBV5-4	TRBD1	CASSSGQGTGELFF
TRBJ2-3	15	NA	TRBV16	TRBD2	CASSQGAGSADTQYF
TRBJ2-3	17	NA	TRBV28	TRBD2	CASIARGLAGSRDTQYF
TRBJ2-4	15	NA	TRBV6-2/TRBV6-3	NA	CASSHRLWAKNIQYF
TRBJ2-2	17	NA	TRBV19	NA	CASSPLNKELNTGELFF
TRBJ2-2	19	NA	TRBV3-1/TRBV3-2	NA	CASSSAVPKPGRSTGELFF
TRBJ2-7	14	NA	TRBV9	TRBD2	CAGRLAGGLYEQYF
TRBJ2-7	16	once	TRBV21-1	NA	CASSKRKSRVSYEQYF
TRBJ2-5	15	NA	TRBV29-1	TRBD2	CSGQLAGGPGETQYF
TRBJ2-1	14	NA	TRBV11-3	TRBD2	CASRRSGGYNEQFF
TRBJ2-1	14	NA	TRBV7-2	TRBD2	CASSYREATNEQFF
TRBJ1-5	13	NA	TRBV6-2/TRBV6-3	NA	CASSRTSGRPQHF
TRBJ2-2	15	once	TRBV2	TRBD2	CASGLAGGRTGELFF
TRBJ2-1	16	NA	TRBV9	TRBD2	CASSAREAGDYNEQFF
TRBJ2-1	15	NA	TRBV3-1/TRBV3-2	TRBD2	CASSQMLAGNNEQFF
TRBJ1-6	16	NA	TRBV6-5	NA	CASSYSGTAFNSPLHF
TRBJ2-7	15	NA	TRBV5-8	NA	CASSSDTTTYYEQYF
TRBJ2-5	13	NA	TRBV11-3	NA	CASSRTSQETQYF
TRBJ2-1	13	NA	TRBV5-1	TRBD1	CASSSGTGGEQFF
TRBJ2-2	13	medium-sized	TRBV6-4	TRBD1	CASKGGDTGELFF
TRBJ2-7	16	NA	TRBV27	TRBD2	CASSSYTTSGIDEQYF
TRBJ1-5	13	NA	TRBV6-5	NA	CASGAGGNQPQHF
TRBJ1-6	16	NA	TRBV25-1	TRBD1	CASSGVRDRVFSPLHF
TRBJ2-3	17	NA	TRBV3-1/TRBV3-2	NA	CASSAKMWGSGTDTQYF
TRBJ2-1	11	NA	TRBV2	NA	CASMDYNEQFF
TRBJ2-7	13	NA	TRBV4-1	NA	CASSPVPRDEQYF
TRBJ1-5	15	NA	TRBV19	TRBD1	CASMAGTGGNQPQHF
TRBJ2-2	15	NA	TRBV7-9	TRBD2	CASSLISGSLGELFF
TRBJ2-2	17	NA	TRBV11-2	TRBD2	CASSPLGTSRYTGELFF
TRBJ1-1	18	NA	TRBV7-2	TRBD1	CASSYRGQGAYMGTEAFF
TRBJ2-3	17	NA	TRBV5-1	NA	CASSLDVWGASTDTQYF
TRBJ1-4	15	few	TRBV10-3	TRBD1	CAISSEGAANEKLFF
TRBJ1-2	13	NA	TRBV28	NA	CASSLAAGSGYTF